This TCR beta chain was recorded in a study of shared clonotypes between healthy human individuals. The germline V gene has CDR1 MNHNS and CDR2 SASEGT. The CDR3 has 14 residues. This clone was seen just once. The table came from immunoSEQ multiplex PCR; TCRdb's copy has only in-frame clones and leaves some out. The table has about 580,000 clones, about 98% seen once. CD45RO-negative CD8 cells positively selected for CCR7 made up the naive population, which excluded terminally differentiated effector memory CD45RA+ cells. Sequencing input: naive CD8+ T cells sorted from blood. This sequence was found in a young man in good health. The genes are TRBV6-1 and TRBJ2-7; no clear D gene. DNA for the CDR3: TGTGCTTCGGACGACGGTGGGATTTCCTACGAGCAGTACTTC. It translates to CASDDGGISYEQYF.